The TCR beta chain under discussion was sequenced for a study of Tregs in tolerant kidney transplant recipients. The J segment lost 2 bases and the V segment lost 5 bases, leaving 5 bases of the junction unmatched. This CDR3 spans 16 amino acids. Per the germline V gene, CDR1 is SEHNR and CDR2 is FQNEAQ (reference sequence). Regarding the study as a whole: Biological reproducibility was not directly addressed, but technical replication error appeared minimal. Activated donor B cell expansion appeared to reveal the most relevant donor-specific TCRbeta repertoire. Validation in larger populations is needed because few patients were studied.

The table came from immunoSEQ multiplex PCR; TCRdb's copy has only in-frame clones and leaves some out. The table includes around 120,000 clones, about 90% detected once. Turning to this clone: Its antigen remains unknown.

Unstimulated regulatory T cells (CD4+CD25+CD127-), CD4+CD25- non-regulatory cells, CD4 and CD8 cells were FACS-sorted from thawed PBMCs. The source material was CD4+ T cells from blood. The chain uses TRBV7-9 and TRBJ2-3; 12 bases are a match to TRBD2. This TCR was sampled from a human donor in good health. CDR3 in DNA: TGTGCCAGCAGCCCTTGGACTAGCGGGAACACAGATACGCAGTATTTT. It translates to CASSPWTSGNTDTQYF.